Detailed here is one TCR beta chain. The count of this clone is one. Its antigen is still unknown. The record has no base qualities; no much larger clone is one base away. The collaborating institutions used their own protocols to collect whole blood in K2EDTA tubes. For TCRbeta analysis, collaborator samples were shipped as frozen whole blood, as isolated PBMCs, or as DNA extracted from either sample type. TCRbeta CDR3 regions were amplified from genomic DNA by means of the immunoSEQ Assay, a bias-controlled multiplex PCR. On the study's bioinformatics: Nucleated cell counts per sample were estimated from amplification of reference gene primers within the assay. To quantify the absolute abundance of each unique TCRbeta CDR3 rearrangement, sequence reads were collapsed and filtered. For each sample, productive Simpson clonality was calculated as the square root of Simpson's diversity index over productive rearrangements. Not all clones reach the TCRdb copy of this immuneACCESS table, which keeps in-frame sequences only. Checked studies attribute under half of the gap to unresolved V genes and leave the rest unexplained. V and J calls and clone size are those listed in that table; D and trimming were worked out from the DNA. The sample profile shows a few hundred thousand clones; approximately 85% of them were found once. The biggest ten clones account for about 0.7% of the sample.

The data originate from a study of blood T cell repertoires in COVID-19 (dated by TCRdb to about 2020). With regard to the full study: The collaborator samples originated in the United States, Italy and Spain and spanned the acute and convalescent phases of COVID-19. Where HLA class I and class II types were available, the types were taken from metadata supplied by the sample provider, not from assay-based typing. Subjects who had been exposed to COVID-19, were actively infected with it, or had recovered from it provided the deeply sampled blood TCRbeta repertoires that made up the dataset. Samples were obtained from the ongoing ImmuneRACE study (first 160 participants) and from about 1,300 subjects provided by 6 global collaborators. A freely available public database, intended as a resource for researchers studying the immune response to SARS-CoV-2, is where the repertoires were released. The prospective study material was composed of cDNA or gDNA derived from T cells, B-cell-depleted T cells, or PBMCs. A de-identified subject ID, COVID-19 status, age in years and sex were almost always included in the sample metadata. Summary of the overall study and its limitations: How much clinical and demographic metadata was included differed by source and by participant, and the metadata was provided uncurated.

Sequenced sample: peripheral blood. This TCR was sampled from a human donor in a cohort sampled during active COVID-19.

The DNA sequence reads TGCGCCAGCAGCCCGGGACTAGCGGGGGTCTACGAGCAGTACTTC. It codes for CASSPGLAGVYEQYF. Here the chain combines TRBV4-3 and TRBJ2-7; 14 central nucleotides agree with TRBD2. CDR1 LGHNA and CDR2 YSLEER were looked up in the germline V gene. CDR3 length: 15 amino acids, cysteine to phenylalanine. Only CDR3 DNA is held: 45 bases, read in frame from base 1. V ends up 4 bases short and J 3 bases short, with an unmatched junction base count of 2.